This TCR beta chain was captured by sequencing in a study of blood T cell repertoires in COVID-19. For the study at large: PBMCs, B-cell-depleted T cells, or T cells were the source of the cDNA or gDNA that made up the material.

Methods used by the authors: Estimates of nucleated cell counts were drawn from the amplification of reference gene primers. Generated by immunoSEQ multiplex PCR, the TCRdb table keeps only in-frame clones and is missing some. V, J and clone size derive from that table, while D and trimming were established from the DNA sequence. Among 66,000 or so clones, about 86% were seen once, and the ten largest hold about 7%. Trimming stripped 6 bases from V and 5 bases from J, with 22 bases between. The CDR3 runs 16 residues. Germline V lookup: CDR1 LNHDA, CDR2 SQIVND (reference sequence). The specimen was peripheral blood. The clonotype was recovered from a man aged 50 or older with active COVID-19. The chain joins TRBV19 to TRBJ1-1, with D possibly matching TRBD1 (6 bases). DNA for the CDR3: TGTGCCAGTAGGGTCCAGGGGCCTGGCAGTGGGACTGAAGCTTTCTTT. This translates into CASRVQGPGSGTEAFF.